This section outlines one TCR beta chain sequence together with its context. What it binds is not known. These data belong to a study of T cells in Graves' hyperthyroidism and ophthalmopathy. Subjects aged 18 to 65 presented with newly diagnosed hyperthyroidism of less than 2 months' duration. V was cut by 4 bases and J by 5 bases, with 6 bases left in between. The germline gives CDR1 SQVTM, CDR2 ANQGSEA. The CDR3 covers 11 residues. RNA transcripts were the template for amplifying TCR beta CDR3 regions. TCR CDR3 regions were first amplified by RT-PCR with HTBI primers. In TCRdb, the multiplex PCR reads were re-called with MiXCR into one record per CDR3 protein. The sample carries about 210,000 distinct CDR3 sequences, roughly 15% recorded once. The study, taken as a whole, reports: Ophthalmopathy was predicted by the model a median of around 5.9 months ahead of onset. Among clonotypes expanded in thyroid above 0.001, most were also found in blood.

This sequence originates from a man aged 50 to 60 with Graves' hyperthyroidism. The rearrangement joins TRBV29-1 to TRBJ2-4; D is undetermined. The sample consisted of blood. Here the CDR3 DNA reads TGCAGCGTTGGGGTCCAAAACATTCAGTACTTC. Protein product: CSVGVQNIQYF.